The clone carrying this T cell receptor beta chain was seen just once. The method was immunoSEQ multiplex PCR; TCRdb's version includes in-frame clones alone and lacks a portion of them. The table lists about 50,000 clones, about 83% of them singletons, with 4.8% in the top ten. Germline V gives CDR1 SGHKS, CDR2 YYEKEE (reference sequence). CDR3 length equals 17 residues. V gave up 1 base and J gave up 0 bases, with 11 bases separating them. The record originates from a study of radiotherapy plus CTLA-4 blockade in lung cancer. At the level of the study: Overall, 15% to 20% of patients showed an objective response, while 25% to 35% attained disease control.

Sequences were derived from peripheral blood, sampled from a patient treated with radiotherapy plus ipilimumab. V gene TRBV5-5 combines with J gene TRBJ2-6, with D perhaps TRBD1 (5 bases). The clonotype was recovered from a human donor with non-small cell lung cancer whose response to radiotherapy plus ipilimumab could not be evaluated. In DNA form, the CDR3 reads TGTGCCAGCAGCTTGAGACAGATTCACTCTGGGGCCAACGTCCTGACTTTC. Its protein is CASSLRQIHSGANVLTF. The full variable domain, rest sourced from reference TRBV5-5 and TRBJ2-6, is DAGVTQSPTHLIKTRGQQVTLRCSPISGHKSVSWYQQVLGQGPQFIFQYYEKEERGRGNFPDRFSARQFPNYSSELNVNALLLGDSALYLCASSLRQIHSGANVLTFGAGSRLTVL.